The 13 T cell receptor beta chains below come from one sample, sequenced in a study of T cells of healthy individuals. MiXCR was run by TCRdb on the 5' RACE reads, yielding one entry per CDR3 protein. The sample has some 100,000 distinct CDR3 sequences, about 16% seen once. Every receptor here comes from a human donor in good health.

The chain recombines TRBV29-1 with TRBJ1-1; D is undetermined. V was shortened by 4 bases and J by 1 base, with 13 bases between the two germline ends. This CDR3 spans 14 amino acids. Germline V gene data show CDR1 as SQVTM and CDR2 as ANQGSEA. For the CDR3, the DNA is TGCAGCGTTGTTTTCGGGTGGGCGAACACTGAAGCTTTCTTT. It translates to CSVVFGWANTEAFF.

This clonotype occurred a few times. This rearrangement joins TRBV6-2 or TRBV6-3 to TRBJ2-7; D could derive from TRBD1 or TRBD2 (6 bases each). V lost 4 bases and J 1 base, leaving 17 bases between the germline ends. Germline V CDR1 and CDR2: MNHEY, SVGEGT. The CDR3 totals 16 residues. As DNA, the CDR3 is TGTGCCAGCAGTTCCTTCACTGGGGGGCTATCCTACGAGCAGTACTTC. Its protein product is CASSSFTGGLSYEQYF.

The CDR3 coding sequence is TGTGCCAGCAGCTATGTACAGGGACCCCAAGAGACCCAGTACTTC. It codes for CASSYVQGPQETQYF. This chain links TRBV28 with TRBJ2-5; TRBD1 might be the D (6 bases). Germline CDR1 reads MDHEN; CDR2 reads SYDVKM. This CDR3 has 15 amino acids. Trimming took off 6 bases at V and 1 base at J, with 15 bases between the two ends.

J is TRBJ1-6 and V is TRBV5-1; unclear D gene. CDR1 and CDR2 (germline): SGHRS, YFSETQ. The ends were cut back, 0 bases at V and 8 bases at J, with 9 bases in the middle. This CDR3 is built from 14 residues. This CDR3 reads CASSLVGSDSPLHF. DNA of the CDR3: TGCGCCAGCAGCTTGGTTGGATCGGATTCACCCCTCCACTTT.

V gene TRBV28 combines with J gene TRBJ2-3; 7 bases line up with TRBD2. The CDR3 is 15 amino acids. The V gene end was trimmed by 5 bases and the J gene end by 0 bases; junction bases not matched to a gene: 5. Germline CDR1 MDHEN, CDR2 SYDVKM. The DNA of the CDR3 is TGTGCCAGCAGTACCGGGACTACTAGCACAGATACGCAGTATTTT. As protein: CASSTGTTSTDTQYF.

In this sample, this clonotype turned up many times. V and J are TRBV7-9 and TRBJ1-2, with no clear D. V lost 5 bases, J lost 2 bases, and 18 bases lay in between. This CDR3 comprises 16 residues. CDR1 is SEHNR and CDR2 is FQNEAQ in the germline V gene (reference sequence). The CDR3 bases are TGTGCCAGCAGCCGTGACCTTAATGCTTTGAACTATGGCTACACCTTC. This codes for CASSRDLNALNYGYTF.

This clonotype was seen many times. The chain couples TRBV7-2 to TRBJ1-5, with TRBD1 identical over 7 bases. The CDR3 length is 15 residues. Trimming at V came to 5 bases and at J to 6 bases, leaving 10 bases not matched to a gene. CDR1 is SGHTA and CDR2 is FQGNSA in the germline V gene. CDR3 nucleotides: TGTGCCAGCAGCCTCGACGCAGGGGGATTTCAGCCCCAGCATTTT. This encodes CASSLDAGGFQPQHF. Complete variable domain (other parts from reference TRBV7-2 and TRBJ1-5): GAGVSQSPSNKVTEKGKDVELRCDPISGHTALYWYRQSLGQGLEFLIYFQGNSAPDKSGLPSDRFSAERTGGSVSTLTIQRTQQEDSAVYLCASSLDAGGFQPQHFGDGTRLSIL.

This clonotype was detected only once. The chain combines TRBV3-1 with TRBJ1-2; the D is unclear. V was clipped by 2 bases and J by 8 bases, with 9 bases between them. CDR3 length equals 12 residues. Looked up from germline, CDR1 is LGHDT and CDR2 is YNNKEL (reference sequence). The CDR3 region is CASSQNTNGYTF. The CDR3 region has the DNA TGTGCCAGCAGCCAAAACACAAACGGCTACACCTTC.

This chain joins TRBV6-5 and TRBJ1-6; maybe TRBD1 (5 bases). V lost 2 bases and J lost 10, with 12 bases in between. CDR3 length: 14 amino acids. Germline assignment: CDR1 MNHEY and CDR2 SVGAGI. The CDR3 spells CASSYAGRESPLHF. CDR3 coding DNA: TGTGCCAGCAGTTACGCAGGGAGGGAGTCACCCCTCCACTTT.

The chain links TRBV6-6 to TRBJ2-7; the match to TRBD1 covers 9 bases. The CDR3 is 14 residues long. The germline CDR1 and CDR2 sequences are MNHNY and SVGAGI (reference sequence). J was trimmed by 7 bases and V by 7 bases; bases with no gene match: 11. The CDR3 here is CASNNPGQGHEQYF. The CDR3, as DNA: TGTGCCAGCAACAACCCGGGACAGGGACATGAGCAGTACTTC.

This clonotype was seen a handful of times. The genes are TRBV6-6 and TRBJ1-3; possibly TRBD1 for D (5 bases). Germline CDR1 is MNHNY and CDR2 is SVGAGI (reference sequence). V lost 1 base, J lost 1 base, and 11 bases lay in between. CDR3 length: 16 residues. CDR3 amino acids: CASSYLARGSGNTIYF. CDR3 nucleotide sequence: TGTGCCAGCAGTTACTTGGCTAGGGGTTCTGGAAACACCATATATTTT.

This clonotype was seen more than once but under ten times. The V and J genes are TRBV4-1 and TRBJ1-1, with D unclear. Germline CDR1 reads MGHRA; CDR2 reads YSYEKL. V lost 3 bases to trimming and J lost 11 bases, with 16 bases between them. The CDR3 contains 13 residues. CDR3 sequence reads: CASSQEVGAAAFF. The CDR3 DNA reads TGCGCCAGCAGCCAGGAGGTAGGCGCTGCCGCTTTCTTT.

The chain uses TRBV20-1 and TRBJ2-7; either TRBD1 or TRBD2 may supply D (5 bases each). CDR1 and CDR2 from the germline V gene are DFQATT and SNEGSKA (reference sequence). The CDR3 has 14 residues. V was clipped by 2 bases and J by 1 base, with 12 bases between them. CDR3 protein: CSARNVGGSYEQYF. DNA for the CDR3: TGCAGTGCTAGAAATGTTGGGGGATCCTACGAGCAGTACTTC.